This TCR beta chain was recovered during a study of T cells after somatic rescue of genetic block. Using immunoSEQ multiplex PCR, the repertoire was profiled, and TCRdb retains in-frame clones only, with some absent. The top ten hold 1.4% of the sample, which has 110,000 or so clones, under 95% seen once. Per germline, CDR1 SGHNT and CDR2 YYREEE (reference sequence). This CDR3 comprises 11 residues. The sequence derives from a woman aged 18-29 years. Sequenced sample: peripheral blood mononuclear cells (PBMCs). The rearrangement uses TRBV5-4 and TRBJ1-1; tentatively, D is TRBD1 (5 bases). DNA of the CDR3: TGTGGAGCAGGGAGGGACACTGAAGCTTTCTTT. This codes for CGAGRDTEAFF.